Below, one T cell receptor (beta chain) is given with its context. Per the authors' pipeline: Amplification with reference gene primers provided the estimates of nucleated cell counts. Data came from immunoSEQ multiplex PCR; TCRdb stores just in-frame clones and leaves some out. V, J and clone size reflect that table, while D and trimming were determined from the DNA. The repertoire holds 350,000 to 550,000 clones, with about 89% as singletons. This record belongs to a study of blood T cell repertoires in COVID-19. Study-wide context: Samples taken during acute and convalescent COVID-19 were collected in the United States, Italy and Spain. Sample material is recorded as cDNA or gDNA derived from T cells, B-cell-depleted T cells, or PBMCs.

The CDR3 covers 13 residues. Germline V CDR1 and CDR2: SGHNT, YENEEA. Trimming removed 1 base from V and 7 bases from J; junction bases left unmatched: 1. The TCR originated in a woman aged 25 to 45 with acute or convalescent COVID-19. The specimen sequenced was peripheral blood. This chain links TRBV11-3 with TRBJ2-1; TRBD2 matches 7 bases. The CDR3 sequence: CASSLAGGNEQFF. The CDR3 DNA follows: TGTGCCAGCAGCTTAGCCGGGGGGAATGAGCAGTTCTTC. The whole variable domain, filled in from reference TRBV11-3 and TRBJ2-1, reads EAGVVQSPRYKIIEKKQPVAFWCNPISGHNTLYWYLQNLGQGPELLIRYENEEAVDDSQLPKDRFSAERLKGVDSTLKIQPAELGDSAVYLCASSLAGGNEQFFGPGTRLTVL.